These T cell receptor beta chains were read from a single sample in a study of blood T cell repertoires in COVID-19. Assay used: immunoSEQ multiplex PCR; TCRdb lists only in-frame clones, some missing. The data show fewer than 100,000 clones, with 91% seen just once and 1.5% to 2% held by the top ten. Material for sequencing was peripheral blood. Receptors were obtained from a woman aged 45-60 years in a cohort sampled during active COVID-19. CDR3s include the opening cysteine and the closing phenylalanine or tryptophan. A D gene is named only where the DNA matches it firmly. The size field is filled for only some rows; it gives once, few, many or a size class.

J,D,V,size,CDR3,DNA
TRBJ2-5,TRBD2,TRBV11-3,-,CASSSYIAGPAVETQYF,TGTGCCAGCAGCTCCTATATAGCGGGCCCAGCAGTAGAGACCCAGTACTTC
TRBJ2-5,TRBD1,TRBV24-1,-,CATSDLSGDRDF,TGTGCCACCAGTGATTTGAGTGGGGACAGGGACTTC
TRBJ1-1,-,TRBV6-6,-,CASSYRAGPSEAFF,TGTGCCAGCAGTTACCGAGCGGGGCCCTCTGAAGCTTTCTTT
TRBJ1-2,TRBD1,TRBV28,once,CASSQGQGEGYTF,TGTGCCAGCAGTCAAGGACAGGGGGAAGGCTACACCTTC
TRBJ2-7,TRBD2,TRBV7-9,-,CASSLGLAGIYEQYF,TGTGCCAGCAGCTTAGGACTAGCGGGAATCTACGAGCAGTACTTC
TRBJ2-2,-,TRBV6-2/TRBV6-3,-,CASSYLAGETGELFF,TGTGCCAGCAGTTACCTGGCAGGGGAAACCGGGGAGCTGTTTTTT
TRBJ1-2,-,TRBV18,-,CASSPDSNYGYTF,TGTGCCAGCTCACCGGACTCGAACTATGGCTACACCTTC
TRBJ2-7,TRBD1,TRBV6-5,-,CASSSPGQGFGQYF,TGTGCCAGCAGCTCACCGGGACAGGGTTTCGGGCAGTACTTC
TRBJ2-7,TRBD1,TRBV19,-,CASSGQVSSYEQYF,TGTGCCAGTAGCGGACAGGTTAGCTCCTACGAGCAGTACTTC
TRBJ2-3,-,TRBV3-1/TRBV3-2,-,CASSQGPAGNHDTQYF,TGTGCCAGCAGCCAAGGCCCCGCCGGGAACCATGATACGCAGTATTTT
TRBJ2-7,-,TRBV6-5,-,CASSSGTPVYEQYF,TGTGCCAGCAGTTCCGGGACACCGGTCTACGAGCAGTACTTC
TRBJ2-7,TRBD2,TRBV28,-,CASRIAGVSDEQYF,TGTGCCAGCAGGATAGCGGGAGTAAGCGACGAGCAGTACTTC
TRBJ2-5,TRBD2,TRBV28,-,CASSWGVGSGSPQYF,TGTGCCAGCAGTTGGGGGGTTGGTAGCGGGAGTCCGCAGTACTTC
TRBJ2-5,-,TRBV7-9,-,CASRLTGQETQYF,TGTGCCAGCAGACTTACAGGTCAAGAGACCCAGTACTTC
TRBJ2-1,-,TRBV4-1,-,CASSQDLFRGYNEQFF,TGCGCCAGCAGCCAAGATTTATTCAGGGGATACAATGAGCAGTTCTTC
TRBJ2-5,TRBD1,TRBV5-1,-,CASSLQGQETQYF,TGCGCCAGCAGCCTACAGGGGCAAGAGACCCAGTACTTC
TRBJ2-2,TRBD1,TRBV29-1,-,CSVEGQGGAGELFF,TGCAGCGTTGAGGGACAGGGGGGCGCCGGGGAGCTGTTTTTT
TRBJ2-3,TRBD2,TRBV10-3,-,CAISGTSGSTDTQYF,TGTGCCATCAGTGGGACTAGCGGGAGCACAGATACGCAGTATTTT
TRBJ2-3,TRBD1,TRBV30,-,CAWSSPGQGKDTQYF,TGTGCCTGGAGTTCACCGGGACAGGGAAAAGATACGCAGTATTTT
TRBJ2-3,TRBD2,TRBV11-3,-,CASSLGLAGGRDTDTQYF,TGTGCCAGCAGCTTAGGTCTAGCGGGAGGACGAGACACAGATACGCAGTATTTT
TRBJ1-1,TRBD1,TRBV15,-,CATSNQGAGTEAFF,TGTGCCACCAGCAACCAGGGGGCAGGGACTGAAGCTTTCTTT
TRBJ1-1,-,TRBV5-1,once,CASSPAGVNTEAFF,TGCGCCAGCAGCCCCGCGGGGGTGAACACTGAAGCTTTCTTT
TRBJ2-2,-,TRBV19,-,CASSITTSPGELFF,TGTGCCAGTAGTATAACGACTAGTCCCGGGGAGCTGTTTTTT
TRBJ1-1,-,TRBV6-5,-,CASSPGRTSGGAFF,TGTGCCAGCAGCCCGGGACGGACTTCGGGGGGAGCTTTCTTT
TRBJ2-7,TRBD2,TRBV27,-,CASRRSGTGYEQYF,TGTGCCAGCAGAAGGAGCGGGACCGGGTACGAGCAGTACTTC
TRBJ2-5,TRBD1,TRBV9,-,CASSLSGTGSGETQYF,TGTGCCAGCAGCCTTAGTGGGACAGGGTCAGGGGAGACCCAGTACTTC
TRBJ2-3,TRBD1,TRBV24-1,once,CATSDTGGTYTDTQYF,TGTGCCACCAGTGATACAGGGGGAACCTACACAGATACGCAGTATTTT
TRBJ1-5,TRBD1,TRBV28,once,CASSLRGAQHF,TGTGCCAGCAGCCTCAGGGGGGCCCAGCATTTT
TRBJ2-2,-,TRBV6-2/TRBV6-3,-,CASSYSTGDVPGELFF,TGTGCCAGCAGTTACTCTACGGGAGATGTCCCGGGGGAGCTGTTTTTT